This T cell receptor (beta chain) was found in a study of T cell responses to AZD1222 COVID-19 vaccine. Study-wide points: Baseline serostatus was positive in only a handful of AZD1222 recipients.

In the case of this clone: The antigen is undetermined.

Using immunoSEQ multiplex PCR, the repertoire was profiled, and TCRdb retains in-frame clones only, with some absent. Here the sample spans 150,000 to 250,000 clones, approximately 93% being singletons. V lost 4 bases and J lost 7, with 19 bases in between. Germline V gene sequence: CDR1 MNHEY, CDR2 SVGEGT. This CDR3 spans 16 amino acids. This sample comprised peripheral blood, obtained 28 days after the second AZD1222 dose. V is TRBV6-2 or TRBV6-3 and J is TRBJ2-2; a possible D gene is TRBD2 (6 bases). The sequence derives from an adult who received the AZD1222 COVID-19 vaccine. This CDR3 is CASSWLKGGWIGELFF. For the CDR3, the DNA is TGTGCCAGCAGTTGGCTGAAGGGAGGTTGGATCGGGGAGCTGTTTTTT.